Following are 8 T cell receptor beta chains from one sample sequenced in a study of vaccination and CD4 T cells after COVID-19 (dated by TCRdb to 2022 to 2024). Libraries were prepared through PCR. TCRdb names Illumina iSeq 100 as the instrument used. Using fastp at Q25 and MiXCR, TCRdb reprocessed the public reads and kept productive beta chains. Each CDR3 protein gets just one entry, which takes the most common genes and DNA from the rows behind it. The sample data list 15,000 to 20,000 distinct CDR3 sequences, and 55% to 65% of these were observed just once. The top ten constitute approximately 1% of the sample. The sample here was CD4+ T cells from blood, taken before SARS-CoV-2 vaccination. These TCRs come from a human donor who had recovered from COVID-19.

The chain links TRBV4-1 to TRBJ1-5; 9 nucleotides agree with TRBD1. The germline gives CDR1 MGHRA, CDR2 YSYEKL. V lost 2 bases, J lost 5 bases, and 13 bases stayed unmatched. The CDR3 has 18 amino acids. The CDR3 here is CASSQRKFRDRDHQPQHF. CDR3 nucleotides: TGCGCCAGCAGCCAACGTAAGTTCCGGGACAGGGATCATCAGCCCCAGCATTTT.

The rearrangement links TRBV20-1 to TRBJ2-3, with D tentatively TRBD2 (6 bases). CDR3 length equals 14 residues. V dropped 3 bases and J dropped 3 bases, with 13 bases sitting between them. Germline loops: CDR1 DFQATT, CDR2 SNEGSKA (reference sequence). Here the CDR3 DNA reads TGCAGTGCTAGGTACGCGGGGAGGACAGATACGCAGTATTTT. It specifies CSARYAGRTDTQYF.

The chain has TRBV27 and TRBJ1-4; D is ambiguous. The CDR3 is 14 amino acids. CDR1 and CDR2 (germline): MNHEY, SMNVEV (reference sequence). The V end lost 5 bases, the J end lost 5 bases, and 12 bases lay between the germline ends. CDR3 DNA sequence: TGTGCCAGCAGTAACCGGCCGCCAAATGAAAAACTGTTTTTT. Its translation is CASSNRPPNEKLFF.

J is TRBJ2-3 and V is TRBV15; the D is unclear. The V gene's germline CDR1 is LNHNV and CDR2 YYDKDF (reference sequence). This CDR3 is built from 17 residues. V dropped 4 bases and J dropped 0 bases, with 17 bases sitting between them. Here the CDR3 DNA reads TGTGCCACCAGCACCCCCAATCGGCGGAGAAGCACAGATACGCAGTATTTT. Translation: CATSTPNRRRSTDTQYF.

The chain is built from TRBV10-3 and TRBJ2-7; D remains unclear. Trimming took 0 bases from V and 6 from J, leaving 21 bases between them. Germline CDR1 and CDR2: ENHRY and SYGVKD. The CDR3 is 17 amino acids. CDR3: CAISESSFRLPRGEQYF. The CDR3 bases are TGTGCCATCAGTGAGTCGAGCTTTAGGCTTCCCCGCGGCGAGCAGTACTTC.

The rearrangement uses TRBV7-9 and TRBJ2-5; TRBD1 aligns across 10 bases. Trimming at V came to 5 bases and at J to 0 bases, leaving 6 bases not matched to a gene. CDR3 size: 16 residues. CDR1 is SEHNR and CDR2 is FQNEAQ in the germline V gene (reference sequence). The CDR3 sequence is CASSPWTGGDQETQYF. For the CDR3, the DNA is TGTGCCAGCAGCCCTTGGACAGGGGGAGACCAAGAGACCCAGTACTTC. Complete variable domain (other parts from reference TRBV7-9 and TRBJ2-5): DTGVSQNPRHKITKRGQNVTFRCDPISEHNRLYWYRQTLGQGPEFLTYFQNEAQLEKSRLLSDRFSAERPKGSFSTLEIQRTEQGDSAMYLCASSPWTGGDQETQYFGPGTRLLVL.

The rearrangement uses TRBV19 and TRBJ2-7; 13 bases agree with TRBD2. Germline V lookup: CDR1 LNHDA, CDR2 SQIVND (reference sequence). This CDR3 has 16 amino acids. Trimming removed 8 bases from V and 0 bases from J; junction bases left unmatched: 7. The CDR3: CASRTSGRSSSYEQYF. In DNA form, the CDR3 reads TGTGCCAGTCGGACTAGCGGGAGATCGTCCTCCTACGAGCAGTACTTC.

The chain is built from TRBV4-1 and TRBJ2-5; the D gene is possibly TRBD1 (7 bases). Per germline, CDR1 MGHRA and CDR2 YSYEKL. The V end was cut by 3 bases, the J end by 3 bases, with 17 bases between. The CDR3 consists of 16 residues. The CDR3 sequence: CASSQTLTGRKETQYF. CDR3 sequence (DNA): TGCGCCAGCAGCCAGACCCTGACAGGGAGGAAAGAGACCCAGTACTTC.